The clone carrying this T cell receptor (beta chain) was recorded at least ten times. These data come from a study of identical twins. TCRdb reprocessed the 5' RACE reads with MiXCR, giving one entry per CDR3 protein. The sample lists fewer than 350,000 distinct CDR3 sequences, about 8.3% occurring once. The CDR3 consists of 16 residues. After removal of 5 bases from V and 7 bases from J, the junction contained 13 bases not matched to a gene. Separately, the same data were catalogued under a study of yellow fever vaccine responses in identical twins.

The clonotype comes from a woman aged 18 to 35 in good health. The rearrangement joins TRBV12-3 or TRBV12-4 to TRBJ1-4, with 7 positions matching TRBD1. Source material: memory (CD45RO+) T cells sorted from blood. The CDR3 sequence: CASSAHPGGGGEKLFF. CDR3 sequence (DNA): TGTGCCAGCAGTGCCCACCCAGGGGGTGGCGGTGAAAAACTGTTTTTT.